These 11 T cell receptor beta chains originate from one sample sequenced in a study of T cells in Graves' hyperthyroidism and ophthalmopathy. Authors of the study amplified TCR beta CDR3 regions from RNA transcripts. HTBI primers were employed in a first-round RT-PCR of the TCR CDR3. One entry per CDR3 protein, called by TCRdb with MiXCR from the multiplex PCR reads. The sample contains roughly 500,000 distinct CDR3 sequences, over 35% of which appear only once. The sample was peripheral blood or thyroid tissue (not recorded which). These receptors all stem from an adult woman with Graves' disease, either hyperthyroidism or ophthalmopathy (not recorded which).

The chain joins TRBV12-3 or TRBV12-4 to TRBJ2-2, with 9 nucleotides matching TRBD2. The CDR3 is 14 amino acids. With V trimmed by 6 bases and J by 5 bases, 4 bases remained unmatched. The CDR3 loop is CASSGGRGTGELFF. CDR3 bases: TGTGCCAGCAGCGGCGGGAGGGGTACCGGGGAGCTGTTTTTT.

This chain joins TRBV7-6 and TRBJ1-2, with 8 bases lining up with TRBD1. This CDR3 region has 14 residues. Germline CDR1 is SGHVS and CDR2 is FNYEAQ. V lost 0 bases and J lost 12; bases outside the gene matches: 9. Written as DNA, the CDR3 is TGTGCCAGCAGCTTAGCCGGACAGGGAATTGGAAACACCTTC. This translates into CASSLAGQGIGNTF.

This clonotype was seen more than once but under ten times. This chain joins TRBV9 and TRBJ1-2; 7 bases are shared with TRBD1. The junction had 18 bases not matched to a gene; V was cut back by 8 bases and J by 8 bases. Germline CDR1 reads SGDLS; CDR2 reads YYNGEE. The CDR3 runs to 15 residues. Written as DNA, the CDR3 is TGTGCCAGTAGTATTCCCCGGACAGGACAGCTCGGCTACACCTTC. It is translated as CASSIPRTGQLGYTF.

The chain links TRBV7-3 to TRBJ1-6, with D perhaps matching TRBD1 (5 bases). Germline V gene sequence: CDR1 SGHTA, CDR2 FQGTGA. The CDR3 length is 14 residues. Trimming took off 5 bases at V and 7 bases at J, with 12 bases between the two ends. CDR3 coding DNA: TGTGCCAGCAGCAAGGGGCAGGCCAATTCACCCCTCCACTTT. As protein: CASSKGQANSPLHF.

The chain links TRBV5-1 to TRBJ1-4; no clear D. This CDR3 has 15 amino acids. Germline assignment: CDR1 SGHRS and CDR2 YFSETQ. V was cut by 4 bases and J by 4 bases, with 14 bases left in between. CDR3 region: CASSPNWGNNEKLFF. The CDR3 DNA reads as TGCGCCAGCAGCCCAAACTGGGGTAATAATGAAAAACTGTTTTTT.

In this sample, this clonotype turned up a few times. The chain joins TRBV10-3 to TRBJ2-5; 7 nucleotides align to TRBD1. With V trimmed by 7 bases and J by 5 bases, 4 bases remained unmatched. There are 12 residues in the CDR3. Per germline, CDR1 ENHRY and CDR2 SYGVKD. CDR3 amino acids: CAIKGALETQYF. CDR3 bases: TGTGCCATCAAGGGGGCCTTGGAGACCCAGTACTTC.

Of note for this clonotype: One junction end does not reproduce the germline sequence, and a read error may be involved. CDR3 coding DNA: TGTGCCAGCAGTTACCTCCTAGATGAGCAGTACTTC. This encodes CASSYLLDEQYF. The chain combines TRBV10-3 with TRBJ2-7, with D hard to call. CDR1 is ENHRY, CDR2 SYGVKD, per germline. CDR3 length equals 12 residues.

This clonotype was found once. The J gene is TRBJ2-7, the V gene TRBV7-8; TRBD2 matches 7 bases. The germline V gene has CDR1 SGHVS and CDR2 FQNEAQ. Unmatched junction bases numbered 6, after V lost 2 bases and J lost 5 bases. The CDR3 has 14 residues. CDR3 amino acids: CASSLQLAIDEQYF. CDR3 sequence (DNA): TGTGCCAGCAGCTTACAACTAGCGATCGACGAGCAGTACTTC.

As DNA, the CDR3 is TGCAGCGTCCGGGACAGAACATACGAGCAGTACTTC. Translating it yields CSVRDRTYEQYF. The V gene is TRBV29-1, the J gene TRBJ2-7, with 7 bases aligning to TRBD1. The CDR3 sequence is 12 residues long. V dropped 6 bases and J dropped 4; count of bases not matched to a gene: 6. Germline CDR1 and CDR2: SQVTM and ANQGSEA.

For this clonotype: The conserved phenylalanine or tryptophan is not found at the CDR3 terminus, so this likely reflects a read error. V and J are TRBV2 and TRBJ1-6; D possibly corresponds to TRBD1 (5 bases). This CDR3 comprises 14 residues. CDR1 and CDR2 from the germline V gene are SNHLY and FYNNEI. The germline V and J ends were trimmed by 6 bases and 9 bases, with 15 bases remaining between them. Written as DNA, the CDR3 is TGTGCCAGCAGCGACGTGGGGACCGCTTCACCCCTCCACCTT. It specifies CASSDVGTASPLHL.

The rearrangement uses TRBV10-3 and TRBJ1-6, with 7 bases that match TRBD1. Germline assignment: CDR1 ENHRY and CDR2 SYGVKD. Unmatched junction bases numbered 7, after V lost 6 bases and J lost 8 bases. The CDR3 has 14 amino acids. CDR3 sequence reads: CAISRGGLDSPLHF. The CDR3 coding sequence is TGTGCCATCAGCAGGGGGGGGTTGGATTCACCCCTCCACTTT.